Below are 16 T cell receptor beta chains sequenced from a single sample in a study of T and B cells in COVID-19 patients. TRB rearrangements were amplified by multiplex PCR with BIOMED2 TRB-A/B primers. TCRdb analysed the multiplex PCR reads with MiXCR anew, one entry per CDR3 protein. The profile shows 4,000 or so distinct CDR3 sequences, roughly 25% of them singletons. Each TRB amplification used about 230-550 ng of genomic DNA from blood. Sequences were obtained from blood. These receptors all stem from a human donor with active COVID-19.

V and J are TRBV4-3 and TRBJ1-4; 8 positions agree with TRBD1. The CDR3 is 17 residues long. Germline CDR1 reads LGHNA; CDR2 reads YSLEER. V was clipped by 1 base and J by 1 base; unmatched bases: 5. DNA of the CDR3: TGCGCCAGCAGCCAAGTTCGAGGACAGGGAACTAATGAAAAACTGTTTTTT. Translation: CASSQVRGQGTNEKLFF.

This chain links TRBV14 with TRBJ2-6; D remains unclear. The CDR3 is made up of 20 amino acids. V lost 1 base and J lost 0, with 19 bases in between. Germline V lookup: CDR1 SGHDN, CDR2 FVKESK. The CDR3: CASSQVPFSPPSSGANVLTF. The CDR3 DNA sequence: TGTGCCAGCAGCCAAGTTCCGTTTTCCCCACCGAGCTCTGGGGCCAACGTCCTGACTTTC.

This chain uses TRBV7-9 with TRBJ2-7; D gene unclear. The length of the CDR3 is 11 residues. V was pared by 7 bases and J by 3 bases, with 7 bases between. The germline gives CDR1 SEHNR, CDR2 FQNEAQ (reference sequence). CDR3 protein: CASTPLYEQYF. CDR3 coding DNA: TGTGCCAGCACCCCCCTCTACGAGCAGTACTTC. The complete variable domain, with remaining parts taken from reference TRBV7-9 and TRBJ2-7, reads DTGVSQNPRHKITKRGQNVTFRCDPISEHNRLYWYRQTLGQGPEFLTYFQNEAQLEKSRLLSDRFSAERPKGSFSTLEIQRTEQGDSAMYLCASTPLYEQYFGPGTRLTVT.

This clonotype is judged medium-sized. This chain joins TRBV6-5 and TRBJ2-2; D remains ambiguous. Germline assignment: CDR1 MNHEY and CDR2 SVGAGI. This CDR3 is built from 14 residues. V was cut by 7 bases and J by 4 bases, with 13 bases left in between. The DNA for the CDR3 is TGTGCCAGCAACACCGCTGGGTCCACCGGGGAGCTGTTTTTT. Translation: CASNTAGSTGELFF.

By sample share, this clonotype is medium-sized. CDR3 DNA sequence: TGTGCCAGCAGCTTGACAGGAGAAGAGACCCAGTACTTC. This codes for CASSLTGEETQYF. The rearrangement uses TRBV5-6 and TRBJ2-5, with D possibly TRBD1 on 5 matching bases. Germline V gene data show CDR1 as SGHDT and CDR2 as YYEEEE. Trimming took 1 base from V and 3 from J, leaving 7 bases between them. The CDR3 is made up of 13 amino acids. Based on the CDR3 plus reference TRBV5-6 and TRBJ2-5, the full variable domain is DAGVTQSPTHLIKTRGQQVTLRCSPKSGHDTVSWYQQALGQGPQFIFQYYEEEERQRGNFPDRFSGHQFPNYSSELNVNALLLGDSALYLCASSLTGEETQYFGPGTRLLVL.

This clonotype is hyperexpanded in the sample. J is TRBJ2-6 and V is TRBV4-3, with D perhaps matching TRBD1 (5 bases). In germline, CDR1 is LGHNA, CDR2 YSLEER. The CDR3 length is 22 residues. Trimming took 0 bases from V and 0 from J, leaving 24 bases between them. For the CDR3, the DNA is TGCGCCAGCAGCCAAGATTTAGTTGTACCCGACAGCCTTTTCTCTGGGGCCAACGTCCTGACTTTC. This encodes CASSQDLVVPDSLFSGANVLTF.

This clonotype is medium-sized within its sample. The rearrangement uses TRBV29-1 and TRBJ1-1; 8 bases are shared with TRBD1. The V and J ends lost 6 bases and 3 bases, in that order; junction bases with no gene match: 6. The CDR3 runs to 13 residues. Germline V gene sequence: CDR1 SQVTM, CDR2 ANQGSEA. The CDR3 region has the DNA TGCAGCGTGAGGACAGGGTCGGACACTGAAGCTTTCTTT. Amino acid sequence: CSVRTGSDTEAFF.

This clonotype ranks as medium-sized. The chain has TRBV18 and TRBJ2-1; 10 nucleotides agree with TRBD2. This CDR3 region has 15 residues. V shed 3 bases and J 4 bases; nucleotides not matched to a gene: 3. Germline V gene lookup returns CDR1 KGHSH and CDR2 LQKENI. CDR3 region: CASSPSGRGYNEQFF. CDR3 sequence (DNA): TGTGCCAGCTCACCCAGCGGGAGGGGTTACAATGAGCAGTTCTTC.

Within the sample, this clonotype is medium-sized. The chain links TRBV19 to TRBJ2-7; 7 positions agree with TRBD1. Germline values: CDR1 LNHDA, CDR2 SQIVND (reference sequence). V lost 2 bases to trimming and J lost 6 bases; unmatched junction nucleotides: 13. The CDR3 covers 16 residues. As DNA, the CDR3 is TGTGCCAGTAGTATACACGGCGGACAGGAAGTTGTCGAGCAGTACTTC. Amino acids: CASSIHGGQEVVEQYF.

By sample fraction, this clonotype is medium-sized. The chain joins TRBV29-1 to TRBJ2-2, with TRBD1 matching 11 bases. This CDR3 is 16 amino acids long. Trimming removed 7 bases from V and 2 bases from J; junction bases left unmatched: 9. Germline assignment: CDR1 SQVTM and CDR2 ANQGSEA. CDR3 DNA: TGCAGCGCTAGCCCGGGACAGGGGGGAAACACCGGGGAGCTGTTTTTT. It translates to CSASPGQGGNTGELFF.

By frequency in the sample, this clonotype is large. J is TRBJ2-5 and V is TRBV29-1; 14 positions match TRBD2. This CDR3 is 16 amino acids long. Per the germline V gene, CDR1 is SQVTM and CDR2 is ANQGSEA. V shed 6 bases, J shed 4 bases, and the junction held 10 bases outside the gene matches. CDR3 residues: CSVLSGTSGSGETQYF. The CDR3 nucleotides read TGCAGCGTACTCAGCGGGACTAGCGGGAGTGGAGAGACCCAGTACTTC.

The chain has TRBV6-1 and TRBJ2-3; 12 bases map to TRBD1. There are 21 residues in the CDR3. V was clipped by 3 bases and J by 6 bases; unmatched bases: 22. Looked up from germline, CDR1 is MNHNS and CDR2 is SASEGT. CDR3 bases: TGTGCCAGCAGTGACAGGGAATATAGACGAAAGGGACAGGGGGCGAAGGATACGCAGTATTTT. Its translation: CASSDREYRRKGQGAKDTQYF.

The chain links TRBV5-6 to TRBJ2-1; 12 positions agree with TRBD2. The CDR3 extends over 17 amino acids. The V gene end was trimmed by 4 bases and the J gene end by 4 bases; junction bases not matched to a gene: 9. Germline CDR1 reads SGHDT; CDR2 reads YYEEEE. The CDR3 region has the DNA TGTGCCAGCAGCCGGACTAGCGGGATTTTCCCATACAATGAGCAGTTCTTC. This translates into CASSRTSGIFPYNEQFF.

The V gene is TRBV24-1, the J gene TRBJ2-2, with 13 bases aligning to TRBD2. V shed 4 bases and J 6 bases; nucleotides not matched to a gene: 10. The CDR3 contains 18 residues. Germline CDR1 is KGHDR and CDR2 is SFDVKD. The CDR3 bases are TGTGCCACCAGTGACCCTGGACTAGCGGGAGCGGGAGCCGGGGAGCTGTTTTTT. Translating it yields CATSDPGLAGAGAGELFF.

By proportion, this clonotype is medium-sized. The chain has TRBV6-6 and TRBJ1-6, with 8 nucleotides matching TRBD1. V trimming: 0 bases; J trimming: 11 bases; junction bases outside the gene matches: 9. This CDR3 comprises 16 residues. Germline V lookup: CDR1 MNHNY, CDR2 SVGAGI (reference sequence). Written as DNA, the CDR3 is TGTGCCAGCAGTTACTCCCCGGACAGGGTGTTTCCACCCCTCCACTTT. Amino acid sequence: CASSYSPDRVFPPLHF.

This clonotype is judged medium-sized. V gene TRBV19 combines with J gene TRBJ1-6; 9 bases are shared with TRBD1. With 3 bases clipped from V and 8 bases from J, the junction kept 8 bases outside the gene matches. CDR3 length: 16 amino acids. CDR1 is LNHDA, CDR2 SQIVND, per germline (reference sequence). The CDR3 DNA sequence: TGTGCCAGTAGTATGGTCCCGGGACAGGGTTATTCACCCCTCCACTTT. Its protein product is CASSMVPGQGYSPLHF. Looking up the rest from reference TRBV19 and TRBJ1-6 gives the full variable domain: DGGITQSPKYLFRKEGQNVTLSCEQNLNHDAMYWYRQDPGQGLRLIYYSQIVNDFQKGDIAEGYSVSREKKESFPLTVTSAQKNPTAFYLCASSMVPGQGYSPLHFGNGTRLTVT.